The 14 T cell receptor beta chains given below trace back to one sample, sequenced in a study of cytomegalovirus exposure and HLA in healthy donors. A multiplex PCR was run with 60 Vbeta primers and 13 Jbeta primers. The method was immunoSEQ multiplex PCR; TCRdb's version includes in-frame clones alone and lacks a portion of them. Here the sample spans roughly 190,000 clones, around three quarters being singletons. Sequenced: PBMCs. These receptors were taken from a woman in her thirties in good health and CMV-seronegative.

The chain couples TRBV2 to TRBJ1-6; TRBD1 might be the D (5 bases). The CDR3 loop spans 17 amino acids. Trimming stripped 2 bases from V and 5 bases from J, with 16 bases between. Germline V gene lookup returns CDR1 SNHLY and CDR2 FYNNEI. CDR3 DNA: TGTGCCAGCAGTGAACGAGTCGGGACTCTCAATAATTCACCCCTCCACTTT. This sequence encodes CASSERVGTLNNSPLHF.

V usage is TRBV2 and J usage is TRBJ2-2; no reliable D call. The CDR3 runs to 15 residues. CDR1 and CDR2 (germline): SNHLY, FYNNEI. V lost 6 bases and J 1 base, leaving 12 bases between the germline ends. CDR3 amino acids: CASSPRELNTGELFF. CDR3 nucleotides: TGTGCCAGCAGCCCGCGAGAATTGAACACCGGGGAGCTGTTTTTT.

Only a few counts were recorded for this clone. This sequence joins TRBV5-8 and TRBJ2-6, with 7 nucleotides matching TRBD1. Germline CDR1 reads SGHTS; CDR2 reads YDEGEE. The CDR3 length is 18 residues. With V trimmed by 2 bases and J by 0 bases, 8 bases remained unmatched. The CDR3 loop reads CASSFYRGTYSGANVLTF. Here the CDR3 DNA reads TGTGCCAGCAGCTTCTACAGGGGAACCTACTCTGGGGCCAACGTCCTGACTTTC. Filled out from reference TRBV5-8 and TRBJ2-6, the complete variable domain reads EAGVTQSPTHLIKTRGQQATLRCSPISGHTSVYWYQQALGLGLQFLLWYDEGEERNRGNFPPRFSGRQFPNYSSELNVNALELEDSALYLCASSFYRGTYSGANVLTFGAGSRLTVL.

The CDR3 loop is CASGFMRGSYEQYF. CDR3 nucleotide sequence: TGTGCTAGTGGTTTCATGCGGGGCTCCTACGAGCAGTACTTC. The chain links TRBV12-5 to TRBJ2-7, with D possibly being TRBD2 (6 bases). The CDR3 totals 14 residues. Germline CDR1 and CDR2: LGHNT and FRNRAP. Trimming took 3 bases from V and 0 from J, leaving 9 bases between them. The complete variable domain, with remaining parts taken from reference TRBV12-5 and TRBJ2-7, reads DARVTQTPRHKVTEMGQEVTMRCQPILGHNTVFWYRQTMMQGLELLAYFRNRAPLDDSGMPKDRFSAEMPDATLATLKIQPSEPRDSAVYFCASGFMRGSYEQYFGPGTRLTVT.

Details on this clone: Other DNA sequences in this specimen translate into the identical CDR3. The rearrangement joins TRBV7-6 to TRBJ2-1; 8 bases fit TRBD1. The CDR3 has 18 residues. Per germline, CDR1 SGHVS and CDR2 FNYEAQ. J gave up 5 bases and V 5 bases, and 17 bases lay outside the gene matches. The chain's CDR3 is CASSAGTLQGALNNEQFF. CDR3 in DNA: TGTGCCAGCAGCGCGGGAACCCTCCAGGGGGCTCTGAACAATGAGCAGTTCTTC.

The gene calls are TRBV19 and TRBJ1-2; TRBD1 matches 10 bases. J lost 5 bases, V lost 6 bases, and 9 bases had no gene match. The CDR3 extends over 15 amino acids. From germline, CDR1 is LNHDA and CDR2 SQIVND (reference sequence). The CDR3: CASSESWDRGYGYTF. The CDR3 DNA follows: TGTGCCAGTAGCGAGAGTTGGGACAGGGGTTATGGCTACACCTTC.

The chain combines TRBV27 with TRBJ2-7, with 7 bases that match TRBD1. CDR1 and CDR2 (germline): MNHEY, SMNVEV (reference sequence). V trimming: 0 bases; J trimming: 3 bases; junction bases outside the gene matches: 5. This CDR3 comprises 15 residues. In DNA form, the CDR3 reads TGTGCCAGCAGTTTATCGTCGGGACAGTACTACGAGCAGTACTTC. Translating gives CASSLSSGQYYEQYF.

The V and J genes are TRBV9 and TRBJ2-1; 8 bases fit TRBD2. V shed 4 bases, J shed 5 bases, and the junction held 5 bases outside the gene matches. Germline lookup yields CDR1 SGDLS and CDR2 YYNGEE. The CDR3 consists of 14 residues. CDR3 coding DNA: TGTGCCAGCAGCCCCGGACTAGCTAACAATGAGCAGTTCTTC. This encodes CASSPGLANNEQFF.

The gene calls are TRBV18 and TRBJ2-5, with D perhaps TRBD1 (7 bases). This CDR3 has 15 amino acids. Germline assignment: CDR1 KGHSH and CDR2 LQKENI. Trimming cost V 8 bases and J 5 bases, with 21 bases left between them. CDR3 amino acids: CASGGTVLSGETQYF. The CDR3 coding sequence is TGTGCCAGCGGCGGGACAGTTCTATCAGGGGAGACCCAGTACTTC.

V gene TRBV27 combines with J gene TRBJ2-7; a possible D gene is TRBD1 (6 bases). CDR3 length equals 13 residues. V was shortened by 6 bases and J by 4 bases, with 13 bases between the two germline ends. CDR1 is MNHEY and CDR2 is SMNVEV in the germline V gene (reference sequence). CDR3 residues: CASRAQGRYEQYF. The DNA of the CDR3 is TGTGCCAGCAGGGCACAGGGCAGGTACGAGCAGTACTTC.

Only a few counts were recorded for this clone. The J gene is TRBJ2-7, the V gene TRBV4-1; 10 bases are shared with TRBD2. Per the germline V gene, CDR1 is MGHRA and CDR2 is YSYEKL. V was clipped by 1 base and J by 4 bases; unmatched bases: 7. The CDR3 consists of 16 residues. CDR3 coding DNA: TGCGCCAGCAGCCAAGGACTAGCGGGTTCGATTTACGAGCAGTACTTC. Amino acids: CASSQGLAGSIYEQYF.

This chain links TRBV11-2 with TRBJ2-1; TRBD2 is a possible D gene (5 bases). CDR3 length: 15 amino acids. The V gene's germline CDR1 is SGHAT and CDR2 FQNNGV. The germline V and J ends were trimmed by 4 bases and 1 base, with 11 bases remaining between them. The DNA of the CDR3 is TGTGCCAGCAGCTCCTTGACGGGATCCTACAATGAGCAGTTCTTC. It encodes CASSSLTGSYNEQFF. Variable domain in full (rest from reference TRBV11-2 and TRBJ2-1): EAGVAQSPRYKIIEKRQSVAFWCNPISGHATLYWYQQILGQGPKLLIQFQNNGVVDDSQLPKDRFSAERLKGVDSTLKIQPAKLEDSAVYLCASSSLTGSYNEQFFGPGTRLTVL.

The chain carries TRBV6-5 and TRBJ1-5, with 9 bases lining up with TRBD1. V shed 7 bases, J shed 4 bases, and the junction held 5 bases outside the gene matches. The CDR3 runs to 14 residues. Germline V lookup: CDR1 MNHEY, CDR2 SVGAGI. The CDR3: CASTPDRGNQPQHF. The CDR3 DNA reads TGTGCCAGCACCCCGGACAGGGGAAATCAGCCCCAGCATTTT.

The chain recombines TRBV6-5 with TRBJ2-7; 8 bases line up with TRBD2. V lost 2 bases, J lost 10 bases, and 4 bases stayed unmatched. The germline V gene encodes CDR1 MNHEY and CDR2 SVGAGI. The CDR3 length is 12 residues. The CDR3 loop reads CASSYPGGDQYF. As DNA, the CDR3 is TGTGCCAGCAGTTACCCCGGGGGGGACCAGTACTTC.